The 28 T cell receptor beta chains listed next were all sequenced from one sample in a study of cytotoxic CD8 clonotypes in ibrutinib-treated CLL. Sequencing used immunoSEQ multiplex PCR; TCRdb keeps in-frame clones, though not all of them. The top ten clones hold roughly 5% of a sample with fewer than 300,000 clones, 76% of them seen once. The source was PBMCs, collected at disease progression, from a patient treated with ibrutinib. These TCRs come from a human donor with chronic lymphocytic leukemia.

This clone turned up a few times. The chain couples TRBV7-6 to TRBJ1-4; 7 nucleotides line up with TRBD1. The CDR3 is 15 residues long. J lost 7 bases, V lost 1 base, and 6 bases had no gene match. CDR1 is SGHVS, CDR2 FNYEAQ, per germline. DNA of the CDR3: TGTGCCAGCAGCTTAGTTGAGGGGGCAGGTGAAAAACTGTTTTTT. Encoded protein: CASSLVEGAGEKLFF.

This clone has just a few counts. The V call is TRBV7-9, the J call TRBJ2-7, with D perhaps TRBD1 or TRBD2 (5 bases each). The CDR3 totals 14 residues. Deletions cut 7 bases from V and 2 bases from J, with 15 bases between. CDR1 is SEHNR and CDR2 is FQNEAQ in the germline V gene (reference sequence). The CDR3 here is CASNNGAGTYEQYF. The CDR3 nucleotides read TGTGCCAGCAACAACGGGGCAGGGACCTACGAGCAGTACTTC.

This clone has more than one count but fewer than ten. CDR3: CASSRRDRGVLGYGYTF. The CDR3 region has the DNA TGCGCCAGCAGCCGTAGGGACAGGGGCGTTCTCGGCTATGGCTACACCTTC. The chain links TRBV4-1 to TRBJ1-2; 10 bases are shared with TRBD1. Germline trimming cut 4 bases from V and 4 bases from J; bases unmatched to any gene: 12. CDR3 length: 17 residues. Germline V gene lookup returns CDR1 MGHRA and CDR2 YSYEKL.

This clone has more than one count but fewer than ten. The sample carries other DNA sequences with the same CDR3. V is TRBV5-1 and J is TRBJ2-2, with 9 bases matching TRBD2. The V segment lost 0 bases and the J segment 5 bases; nucleotides outside the gene matches: 5. The CDR3 loop spans 16 amino acids. CDR1 and CDR2 (germline): SGHRS, YFSETQ. The CDR3 here is CASSLVAGGPTGELFF. The CDR3 coding sequence is TGCGCCAGCAGCTTGGTGGCGGGAGGGCCGACCGGGGAGCTGTTTTTT.

J is TRBJ2-5 and V is TRBV9, with D perhaps TRBD1 or TRBD2 (5 bases each). The V gene's germline CDR1 is SGDLS and CDR2 YYNGEE. CDR3 length equals 15 residues. V lost 0 bases and J lost 5, with 14 bases in between. The CDR3 sequence: CASSVAGANLETQYF. The CDR3 nucleotides are TGTGCCAGCAGCGTAGCCGGGGCGAATTTGGAGACCCAGTACTTC.

This clone came up a few times. The chain is built from TRBV4-1 and TRBJ2-7; 7 positions agree with TRBD1. V lost 3 bases, J lost 5 bases, and 7 bases stayed unmatched. CDR1 is MGHRA and CDR2 is YSYEKL in the germline V gene. The CDR3 extends over 14 amino acids. The CDR3 DNA follows: TGCGCCAGCAGCCAGACAGGGATAGAGGACGAGCAGTACTTC. Translating gives CASSQTGIEDEQYF.

This clone was counted between two and nine times. The rearrangement uses TRBV9 and TRBJ2-1; 14 bases agree with TRBD2. The germline gives CDR1 SGDLS, CDR2 YYNGEE. Losses at the gene ends were 0 bases for V and 3 bases for J; bases not matched to a gene: 2. This CDR3 contains 17 residues. The CDR3 DNA sequence: TGTGCCAGCAGCGTAGGACTAGCGGGGGGGCTCTACAATGAGCAGTTCTTC. This translates into CASSVGLAGGLYNEQFF. Looking up the rest from reference TRBV9 and TRBJ2-1 gives the full variable domain: DSGVTQTPKHLITATGQRVTLRCSPRSGDLSVYWYQQSLDQGLQFLIQYYNGEERAKGNILERFSAQQFPDLHSELNLSSLELGDSALYFCASSVGLAGGLYNEQFFGPGTRLTVL.

This clone appeared a few times. The chain joins TRBV10-3 to TRBJ2-7; D might be TRBD2 (5 bases). The CDR3 sequence is 14 residues long. CDR1 and CDR2 from the germline V gene are ENHRY and SYGVKD. Trimming took 6 bases from V and 0 from J, leaving 12 bases between them. The CDR3: CAIRDSLVSYEQYF. The CDR3 bases are TGTGCCATCAGGGACTCATTGGTCTCCTACGAGCAGTACTTC.

The gene calls are TRBV28 and TRBJ2-5; maybe TRBD2 (7 bases). This CDR3 is 15 amino acids long. V was pared by 8 bases and J by 4 bases, with 20 bases between. CDR1 is MDHEN and CDR2 is SYDVKM in the germline V gene. The CDR3 region has the DNA TGTGCCAGCTCCCGGACTAGGGGGGGAGGAGAGACCCAGTACTTC. It translates to CASSRTRGGGETQYF.

The chain uses TRBV5-6 and TRBJ1-2; tentatively, D is TRBD1 (6 bases). From germline, CDR1 is SGHDT and CDR2 YYEEEE. V lost 1 base, J lost 4 bases, and 11 bases lay in between. The length of the CDR3 is 14 residues. Written as DNA, the CDR3 is TGTGCCAGCAGCTTGAGGGGGGTAGTCTATGGCTACACCTTC. Its protein product is CASSLRGVVYGYTF.

In its sample, this clone was seen a few times. The V gene is TRBV7-8, the J gene TRBJ2-3; D is perhaps TRBD2 (5 bases). Per the germline V gene, CDR1 is SGHVS and CDR2 is FQNEAQ. The CDR3 length is 13 residues. The V end was cut by 5 bases, the J end by 6 bases, with 12 bases between. The CDR3 sequence is CASSPGVSDTQYF. CDR3 in DNA: TGTGCCAGCAGCCCCGGGGTGTCCGATACGCAGTATTTT.

The chain carries TRBV7-3 and TRBJ2-7; no definite D call. The CDR3 covers 14 residues. CDR1 is SGHTA, CDR2 FQGTGA, per germline. Trimming cost V 5 bases and J 3 bases, with 14 bases left between them. This CDR3 is CASSLAAPGYEQYF. The CDR3 DNA is TGTGCCAGCAGCCTCGCGGCTCCGGGCTACGAGCAGTACTTC. The full variable domain, its missing parts supplied by reference TRBV7-3 and TRBJ2-7, is GAGVSQTPSNKVTEKGKYVELRCDPISGHTALYWYRQSLGQGPEFLIYFQGTGAADDSGLPNDRFFAVRPEGSVSTLKIQRTERGDSAVYLCASSLAAPGYEQYFGPGTRLTVT.

The rearrangement links TRBV7-3 to TRBJ2-5; D unresolved. CDR3 length: 13 amino acids. V lost 0 bases, J lost 7 bases, and 9 bases lay in between. The V gene's germline CDR1 is SGHTA and CDR2 FQGTGA. The chain's CDR3 is CASSLTGFGTQYF. The DNA of the CDR3 is TGTGCCAGCAGCTTAACCGGGTTCGGGACCCAGTACTTC.

The CDR3 DNA reads TGTGCCAGCAGTGATGATTGGAGGGAGGGCCGACGTGATACGCAGTATTTT. Its protein is CASSDDWREGRRDTQYF. The gene calls are TRBV2 and TRBJ2-3; 7 bases are shared with TRBD2. Losses at the gene ends were 3 bases for V and 6 bases for J; bases not matched to a gene: 15. Germline-derived CDR1 and CDR2 are SNHLY and FYNNEI. This CDR3 region has 17 residues.

The chain links TRBV15 to TRBJ2-3; no firm D call. Germline CDR1 is LNHNV and CDR2 is YYDKDF (reference sequence). V lost 4 bases, J lost 0 bases, and 11 bases lay in between. The CDR3 is 15 amino acids. The CDR3 DNA reads TGTGCCACCAGCAAGTTAGCAACGAGCACAGATACGCAGTATTTT. Translation gives CATSKLATSTDTQYF.

The chain links TRBV5-1 to TRBJ1-5, with unresolved D. Germline loops: CDR1 SGHRS, CDR2 YFSETQ. This CDR3 region has 14 residues. V lost 5 bases to trimming and J lost 6 bases, with 15 bases between them. Here the CDR3 DNA reads TGCGCCAGCAGGGAGGGAGGGTCCGGTCAGCCCCAGCATTTT. The encoded protein is CASREGGSGQPQHF.

The chain couples TRBV7-3 to TRBJ1-5; TRBD1 matches at 9 bases. The CDR3 is made up of 13 amino acids. CDR1 SGHTA and CDR2 FQGTGA come from the germline V gene. CDR3 protein: CAEDRGVDQPQHF. CDR3 nucleotides: TGTGCAGAGGACAGGGGAGTAGATCAGCCCCAGCATTTT.

A few counts support this clone. CDR3 in DNA: TGTGCCAGCAGTCCCACCCGGACAGGGGGCATGAACACTGAAGCTTTCTTT. The encoded protein is CASSPTRTGGMNTEAFF. The chain links TRBV28 to TRBJ1-1, with 11 bases matching TRBD1. Germline loops: CDR1 MDHEN, CDR2 SYDVKM. The CDR3 covers 17 residues. V shed 5 bases and J 0 bases; nucleotides not matched to a gene: 8.

The chain joins TRBV4-1 to TRBJ2-7; D uncertain. Trimming removed 4 bases at V and 2 bases at J, with 12 bases between. Germline V gene sequence: CDR1 MGHRA, CDR2 YSYEKL. This CDR3 spans 14 amino acids. This chain's CDR3 is CASSPWTDAYEQYF. The DNA for the CDR3 is TGCGCCAGCAGCCCCTGGACGGACGCCTACGAGCAGTACTTC.

This chain links TRBV29-1 with TRBJ1-6; D is unresolved. The V end was cut by 4 bases, the J end by 8 bases, with 18 bases between. The CDR3 runs to 15 residues. The V gene's germline CDR1 is SQVTM and CDR2 ANQGSEA. In DNA, the CDR3 is TGCAGCGTTGGCCCGGCCCGCGTCAGAGATTCACCCCTCCACTTT. This encodes CSVGPARVRDSPLHF.

This clone was seen a few times. This rearrangement joins TRBV10-2 to TRBJ2-7; D is possibly TRBD2 (5 bases). Trimming pared 2 bases from V and 1 base from J, leaving 9 bases between. CDR3 length: 14 residues. Germline-derived CDR1 and CDR2 are WSHSY and SAAADI. The CDR3 DNA is TGCGCCAGCAGTGAGATAGGAGGATCCTACGAGCAGTACTTC. Translated: CASSEIGGSYEQYF.

The chain uses TRBV5-1 and TRBJ2-2; D unclear. The V and J ends lost 3 bases and 3 bases respectively, with 15 bases between them. The CDR3 contains 16 residues. Germline CDR1 is SGHRS and CDR2 is YFSETQ. The CDR3 coding sequence is TGCGCCAGCAGCTCCCGAGGCGGCTGGGACACCGGGGAGCTGTTTTTT. As protein: CASSSRGGWDTGELFF.

Turning to this clone: Other DNA sequences in the sample encode the same CDR3. The rearrangement joins TRBV19 to TRBJ2-7, with D maybe TRBD1 (5 bases). Germline V gives CDR1 LNHDA, CDR2 SQIVND (reference sequence). CDR3 length: 14 amino acids. V lost 1 base, J lost 3 bases, and 10 bases lay in between. CDR3 nucleotide sequence: TGTGCCAGTAGTATAGCCGACAGCAGCTACGAGCAGTACTTC. Residues: CASSIADSSYEQYF.

The V and J genes are TRBV27 and TRBJ2-6; D unclear. The CDR3 is 15 amino acids. Germline V gene data show CDR1 as MNHEY and CDR2 as SMNVEV (reference sequence). Trimming cost V 8 bases and J 1 base, with 12 bases left between them. The CDR3 protein is CASCLGWSGANVLTF. For the CDR3, the DNA is TGTGCCAGCTGCTTGGGGTGGTCTGGGGCCAACGTCCTGACTTTC.

This clone has a handful of counts. The chain couples TRBV7-8 to TRBJ1-1; 12 nucleotides line up with TRBD1. Losses at the gene ends were 3 bases for V and 4 bases for J; bases not matched to a gene: 9. Germline values: CDR1 SGHVS, CDR2 FQNEAQ. CDR3 length equals 17 residues. The CDR3 DNA reads TGTGCCAGCAGCTTGACCGGGACAGGGGGCAGGGCCACTGAAGCTTTCTTT. Translated: CASSLTGTGGRATEAFF.

The rearrangement uses TRBV27 and TRBJ2-6, with 7 bases that match TRBD1. With V trimmed by 7 bases and J by 0 bases, 9 bases remained unmatched. The length of the CDR3 is 17 residues. CDR1 and CDR2 from the germline V gene are MNHEY and SMNVEV (reference sequence). DNA for the CDR3: TGTGCCAGCACCGGACAGGCCCCCTTCTCTGGGGCCAACGTCCTGACTTTC. It is translated as CASTGQAPFSGANVLTF.

This clone was found a few times. The rearrangement uses TRBV10-3 and TRBJ2-3; no firm D call. CDR3 length equals 11 residues. V lost 8 bases and J 0 bases, leaving 3 bases between the germline ends. Germline V lookup: CDR1 ENHRY, CDR2 SYGVKD. CDR3 region: CAIESTDTQYF. DNA for the CDR3: TGTGCCATCGAAAGCACAGATACGCAGTATTTT.

V and J are TRBV15 and TRBJ2-1, with D tentatively TRBD2 (6 bases). V was clipped by 6 bases and J by 5 bases, with 14 bases between them. The CDR3 has 14 amino acids. Germline V gives CDR1 LNHNV, CDR2 YYDKDF (reference sequence). CDR3 bases: TGTGCCACCAGAGAGACTAGGCGGAACAATGAGCAGTTCTTC. Its translation is CATRETRRNNEQFF. Supplemented by reference TRBV15 and TRBJ2-1, the full variable domain reads DAMVIQNPRYQVTQFGKPVTLSCSQTLNHNVMYWYQQKSSQAPKLLFHYYDKDFNNEADTPDNFQSRRPNTSFCFLDIRSPGLGDTAMYLCATRETRRNNEQFFGPGTRLTVL.